Described below is a single TCR beta chain sequence and its context. Antigen unknown. The data originate from a study of human versus mouse CDR3 diversity and MHC coevolution. At the level of the study: Reportedly, immunoSEQ detects one in 200,000 T cells with minimized PCR bias.

Repertoires were generated with immunoSEQ multiplex PCR, while TCRdb's copy carries only in-frame clones and drops some. The data show approximately 81,000 clones, 80% to 95% seen once. Study-wide results and limits: Humans had the largest estimated TCR beta repertoire, 1.5 million or so clonotypes. Human T cells underwent selection on about six different MHC II alleles.

The trim removed 2 bases at V and 3 bases at J, leaving 2 bases unmatched. Germline loops: CDR1 SGHTA, CDR2 FQGTGA. The CDR3 is 15 residues long. The source material was naive CD4+ T cells from blood. Subset defined: CD45RO-negative CD62L-positive naive CD4 T cells. This chain uses TRBV7-3 with TRBJ2-1; 9 bases line up with TRBD2. The receptor was derived from a person aged 30 to 69 in good health. The CDR3 DNA sequence: TGTGCCAGCAGCTTAGCTAGCGGGAACTACAATGAGCAGTTCTTC. This encodes CASSLASGNYNEQFF.